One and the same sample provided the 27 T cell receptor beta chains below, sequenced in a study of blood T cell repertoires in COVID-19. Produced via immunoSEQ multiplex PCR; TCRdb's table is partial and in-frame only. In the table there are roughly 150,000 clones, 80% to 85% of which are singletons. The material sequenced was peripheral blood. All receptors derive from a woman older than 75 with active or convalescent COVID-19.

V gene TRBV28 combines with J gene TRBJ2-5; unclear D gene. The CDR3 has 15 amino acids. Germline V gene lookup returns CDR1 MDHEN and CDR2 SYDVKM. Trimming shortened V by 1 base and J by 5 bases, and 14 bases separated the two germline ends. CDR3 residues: CASSLSPPLPETQYF. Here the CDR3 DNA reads TGTGCCAGCAGTTTATCCCCTCCCCTCCCGGAGACCCAGTACTTC. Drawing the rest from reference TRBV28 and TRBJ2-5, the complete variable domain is DVKVTQSSRYLVKRTGEKVFLECVQDMDHENMFWYRQDPGLGLRLIYFSYDVKMKEKGDIPEGYSVSREKKERFSLILESASTNQTSMYLCASSLSPPLPETQYFGPGTRLLVL.

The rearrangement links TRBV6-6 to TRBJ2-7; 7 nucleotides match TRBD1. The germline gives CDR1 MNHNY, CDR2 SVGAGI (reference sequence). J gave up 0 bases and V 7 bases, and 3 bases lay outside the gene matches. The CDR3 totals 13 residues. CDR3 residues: CASTAGGSYEQYF. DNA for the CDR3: TGTGCCAGCACCGCAGGGGGCTCCTACGAGCAGTACTTC.

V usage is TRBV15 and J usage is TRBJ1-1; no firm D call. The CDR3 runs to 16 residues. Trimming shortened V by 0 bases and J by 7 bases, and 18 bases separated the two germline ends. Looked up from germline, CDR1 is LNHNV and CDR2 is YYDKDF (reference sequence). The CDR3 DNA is TGTGCCACCAGCAGAGATCGGCGGGGAGAGGATGGTGAAGCTTTCTTT. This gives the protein CATSRDRRGEDGEAFF.

CDR3 residues: CASRPPGGLGNTIYF. CDR3 sequence (DNA): TGTGCCAGCAGACCCCCGGGGGGGCTGGGAAACACCATATATTTT. The chain employs TRBV6-5 and TRBJ1-3, with D possibly being TRBD1 (6 bases). The V gene lost 6 bases and the J gene lost 4 bases, with 16 bases spanning the gap. Germline lookup yields CDR1 MNHEY and CDR2 SVGAGI. There are 15 residues in the CDR3.

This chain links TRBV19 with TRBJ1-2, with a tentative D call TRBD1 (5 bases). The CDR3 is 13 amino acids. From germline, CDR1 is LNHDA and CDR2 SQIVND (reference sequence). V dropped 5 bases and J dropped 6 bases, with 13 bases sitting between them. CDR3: CASSLAGRDGYTF. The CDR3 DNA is TGTGCCAGTAGTCTTGCCGGCAGGGATGGCTACACCTTC.

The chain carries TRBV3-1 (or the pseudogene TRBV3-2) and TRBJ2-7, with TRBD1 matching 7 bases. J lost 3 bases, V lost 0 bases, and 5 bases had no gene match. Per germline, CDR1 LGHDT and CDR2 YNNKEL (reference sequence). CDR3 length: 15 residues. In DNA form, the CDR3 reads TGTGCCAGCAGCCAAGAGGTTAACAGGGGCTACGAGCAGTACTTC. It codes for CASSQEVNRGYEQYF.

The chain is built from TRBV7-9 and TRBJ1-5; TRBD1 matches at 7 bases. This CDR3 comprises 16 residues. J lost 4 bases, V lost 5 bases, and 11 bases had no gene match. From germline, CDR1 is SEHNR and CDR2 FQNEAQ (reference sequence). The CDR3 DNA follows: TGTGCCAGCAGCGAGGTCACCGGGACAGCTAATCAGCCCCAGCATTTT. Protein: CASSEVTGTANQPQHF.

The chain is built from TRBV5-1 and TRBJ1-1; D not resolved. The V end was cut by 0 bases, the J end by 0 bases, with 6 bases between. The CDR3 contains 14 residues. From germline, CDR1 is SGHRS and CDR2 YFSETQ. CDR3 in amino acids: CASSLGTLNTEAFF. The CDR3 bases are TGCGCCAGCAGCTTGGGGACTCTGAACACTGAAGCTTTCTTT. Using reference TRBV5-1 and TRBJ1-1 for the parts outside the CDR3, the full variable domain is KAGVTQTPRYLIKTRGQQVTLSCSPISGHRSVSWYQQTPGQGLQFLFEYFSETQRNKGNFPGRFSGRQFSNSRSEMNVSTLELGDSALYLCASSLGTLNTEAFFGQGTRLTVV.

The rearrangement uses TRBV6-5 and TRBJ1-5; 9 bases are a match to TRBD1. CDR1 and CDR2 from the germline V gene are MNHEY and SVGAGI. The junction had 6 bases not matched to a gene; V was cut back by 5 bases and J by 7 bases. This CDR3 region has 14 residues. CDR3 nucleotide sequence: TGTGCCAGCAGTCAGGGGACAGGGAAACAGCCCCAGCATTTT. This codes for CASSQGTGKQPQHF.

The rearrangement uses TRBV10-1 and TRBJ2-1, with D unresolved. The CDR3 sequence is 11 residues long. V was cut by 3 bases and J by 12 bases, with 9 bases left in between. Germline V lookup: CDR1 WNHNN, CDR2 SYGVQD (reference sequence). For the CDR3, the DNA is TGCGCCAGCAGTGACAGTCTTGGGCAGTTCTTC. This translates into CASSDSLGQFF.

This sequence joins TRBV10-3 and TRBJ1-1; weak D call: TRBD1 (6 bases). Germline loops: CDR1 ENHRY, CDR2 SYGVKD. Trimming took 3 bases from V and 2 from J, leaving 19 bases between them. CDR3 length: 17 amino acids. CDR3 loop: CAISDFFRGLFNTEAFF. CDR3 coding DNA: TGTGCCATCAGTGATTTCTTCAGGGGCCTTTTTAACACTGAAGCTTTCTTT.

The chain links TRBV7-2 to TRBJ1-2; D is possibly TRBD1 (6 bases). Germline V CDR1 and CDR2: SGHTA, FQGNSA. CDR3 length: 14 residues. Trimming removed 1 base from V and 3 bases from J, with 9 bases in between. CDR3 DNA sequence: TGTGCCAGCAGCTTAGTAGGGGGGGACTATGGCTACACCTTC. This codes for CASSLVGGDYGYTF. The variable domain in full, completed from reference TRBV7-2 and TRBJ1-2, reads GAGVSQSPSNKVTEKGKDVELRCDPISGHTALYWYRQSLGQGLEFLIYFQGNSAPDKSGLPSDRFSAERTGGSVSTLTIQRTQQEDSAVYLCASSLVGGDYGYTFGSGTRLTVV.

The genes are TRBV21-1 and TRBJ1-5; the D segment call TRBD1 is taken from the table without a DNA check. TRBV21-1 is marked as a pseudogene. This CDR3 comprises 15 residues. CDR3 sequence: CASTWGQNSNQPQHF. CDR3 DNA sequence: TGTGCCAGCACTTGGGGACAGAATAGCAATCAGCCCCAGCATTTT.

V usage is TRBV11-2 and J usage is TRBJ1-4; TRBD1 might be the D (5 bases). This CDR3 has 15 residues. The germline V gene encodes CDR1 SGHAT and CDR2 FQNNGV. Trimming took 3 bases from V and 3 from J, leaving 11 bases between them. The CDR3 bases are TGTGCCAGCAGCTTCACGACAGCCTCTAATGAAAAACTGTTTTTT. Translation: CASSFTTASNEKLFF. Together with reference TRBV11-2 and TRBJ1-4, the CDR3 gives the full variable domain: EAGVAQSPRYKIIEKRQSVAFWCNPISGHATLYWYQQILGQGPKLLIQFQNNGVVDDSQLPKDRFSAERLKGVDSTLKIQPAKLEDSAVYLCASSFTTASNEKLFFGSGTQLSVL.

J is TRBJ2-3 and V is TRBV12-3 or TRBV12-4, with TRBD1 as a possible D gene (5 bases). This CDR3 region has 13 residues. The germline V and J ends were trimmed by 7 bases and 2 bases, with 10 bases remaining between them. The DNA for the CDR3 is TGTGCCAGCAATGTGGACAACACAGATACGCAGTATTTT. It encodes CASNVDNTDTQYF.

DNA for the CDR3: TGTGCCAGCTCACCCAATGACTATGCTGAAGCTTTCTTT. Its translation is CASSPNDYAEAFF. V is TRBV18 and J is TRBJ1-1; D remains unclear. V lost 3 bases, J lost 6 bases, and 11 bases lay in between. Germline V gene sequence: CDR1 KGHSH, CDR2 LQKENI. This CDR3 has 13 amino acids.

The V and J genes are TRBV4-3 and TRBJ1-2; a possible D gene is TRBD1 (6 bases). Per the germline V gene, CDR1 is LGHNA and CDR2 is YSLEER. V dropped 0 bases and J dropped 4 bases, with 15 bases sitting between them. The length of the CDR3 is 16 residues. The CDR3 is CASSQEYRAFRYGYTF. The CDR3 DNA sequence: TGCGCCAGCAGCCAAGAGTACAGGGCCTTCCGCTATGGCTACACCTTC.

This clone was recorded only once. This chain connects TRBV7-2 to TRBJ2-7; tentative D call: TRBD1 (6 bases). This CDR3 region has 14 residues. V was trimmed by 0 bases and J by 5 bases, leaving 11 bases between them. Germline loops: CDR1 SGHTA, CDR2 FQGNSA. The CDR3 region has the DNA TGTGCCAGCAGCTTAGCGAGGGACACCCACGAGCAGTACTTC. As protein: CASSLARDTHEQYF.

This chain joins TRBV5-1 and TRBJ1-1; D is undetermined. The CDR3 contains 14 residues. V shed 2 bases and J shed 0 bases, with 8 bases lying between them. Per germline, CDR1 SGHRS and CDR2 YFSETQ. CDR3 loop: CASSFNSMNTEAFF. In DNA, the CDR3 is TGCGCCAGCAGCTTTAACAGCATGAACACTGAAGCTTTCTTT.

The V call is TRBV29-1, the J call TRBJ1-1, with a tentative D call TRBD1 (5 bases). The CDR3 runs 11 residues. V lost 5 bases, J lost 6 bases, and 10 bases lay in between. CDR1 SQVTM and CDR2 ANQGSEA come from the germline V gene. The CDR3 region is CSVLGGAEAFF. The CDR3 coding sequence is TGCAGCGTTTTGGGGGGGGCTGAAGCTTTCTTT.

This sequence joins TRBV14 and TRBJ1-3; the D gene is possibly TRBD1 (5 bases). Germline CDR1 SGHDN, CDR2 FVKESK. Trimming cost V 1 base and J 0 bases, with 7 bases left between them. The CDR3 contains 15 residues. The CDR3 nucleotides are TGTGCCAGCAGCCAAGCGACAGTCTCTGGAAACACCATATATTTT. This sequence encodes CASSQATVSGNTIYF.

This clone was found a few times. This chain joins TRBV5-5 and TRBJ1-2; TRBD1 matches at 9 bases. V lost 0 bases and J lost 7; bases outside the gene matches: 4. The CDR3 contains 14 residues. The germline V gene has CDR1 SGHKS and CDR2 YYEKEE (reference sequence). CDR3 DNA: TGTGCCAGCAGCTTGGAGGGACAGGGTAGTGGCTACACCTTC. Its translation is CASSLEGQGSGYTF.

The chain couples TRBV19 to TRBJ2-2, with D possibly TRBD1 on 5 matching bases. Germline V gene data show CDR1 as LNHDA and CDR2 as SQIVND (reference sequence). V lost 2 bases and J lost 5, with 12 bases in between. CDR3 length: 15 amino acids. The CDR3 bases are TGTGCCAGTAGTATAATAGGGCAGGGAACCGGGGAGCTGTTTTTT. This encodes CASSIIGQGTGELFF.

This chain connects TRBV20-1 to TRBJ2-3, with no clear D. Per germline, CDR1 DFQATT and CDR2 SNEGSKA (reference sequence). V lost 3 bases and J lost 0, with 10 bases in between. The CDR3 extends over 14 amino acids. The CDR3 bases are TGCAGTGCTAGTCCCGCGGAAAGCACAGATACGCAGTATTTT. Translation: CSASPAESTDTQYF.

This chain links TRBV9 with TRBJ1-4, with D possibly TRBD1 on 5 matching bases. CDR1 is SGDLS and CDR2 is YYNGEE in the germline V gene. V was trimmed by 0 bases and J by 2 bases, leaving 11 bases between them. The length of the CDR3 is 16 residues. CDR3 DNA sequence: TGTGCCAGCAGCGTAGCCCTGGGGGGGACTAATGAAAAACTGTTTTTT. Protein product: CASSVALGGTNEKLFF.

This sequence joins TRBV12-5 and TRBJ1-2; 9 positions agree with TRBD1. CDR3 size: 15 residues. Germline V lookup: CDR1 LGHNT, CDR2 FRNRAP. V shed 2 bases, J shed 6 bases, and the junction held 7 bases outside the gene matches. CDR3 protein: CASGLPGQGYDGYTF. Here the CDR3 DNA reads TGTGCTAGTGGTTTGCCCGGACAGGGGTATGATGGCTACACCTTC.

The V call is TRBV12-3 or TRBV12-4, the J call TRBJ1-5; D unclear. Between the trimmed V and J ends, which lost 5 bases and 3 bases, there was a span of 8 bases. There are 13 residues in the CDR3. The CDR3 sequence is CASSTAFNQPQHF. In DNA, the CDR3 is TGTGCCAGCAGTACAGCATTCAATCAGCCCCAGCATTTT.